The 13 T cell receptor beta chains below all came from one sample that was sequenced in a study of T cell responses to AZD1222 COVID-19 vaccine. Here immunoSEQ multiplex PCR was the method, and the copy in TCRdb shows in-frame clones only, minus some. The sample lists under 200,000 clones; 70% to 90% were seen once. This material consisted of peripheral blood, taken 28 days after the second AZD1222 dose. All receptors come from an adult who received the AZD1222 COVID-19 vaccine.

The CDR3 here is CASSQGKGPNPYEQYF. The CDR3 DNA reads TGTGCCAGCAGCCAAGGGAAGGGTCCCAACCCCTACGAGCAGTACTTC. This chain links TRBV3-1 (or the pseudogene TRBV3-2) with TRBJ2-7, with D hard to call. V lost 1 base to trimming and J lost 2 bases, with 15 bases between them. The length of the CDR3 is 16 residues. Germline CDR1 LGHDT, CDR2 YNNKEL (reference sequence).

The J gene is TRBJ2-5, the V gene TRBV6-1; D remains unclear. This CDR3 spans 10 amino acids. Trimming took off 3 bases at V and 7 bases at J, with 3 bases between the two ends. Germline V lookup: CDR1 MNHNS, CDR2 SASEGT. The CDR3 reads CASSDWTQYF. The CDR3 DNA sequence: TGTGCCAGCAGTGATTGGACCCAGTACTTC.

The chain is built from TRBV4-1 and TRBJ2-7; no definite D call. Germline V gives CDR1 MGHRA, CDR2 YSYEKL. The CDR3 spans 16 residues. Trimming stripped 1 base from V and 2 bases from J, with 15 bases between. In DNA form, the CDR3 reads TGCGCCAGCAGCCAAGTTTTTACTGTTTCAACCTACGAGCAGTACTTC. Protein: CASSQVFTVSTYEQYF.

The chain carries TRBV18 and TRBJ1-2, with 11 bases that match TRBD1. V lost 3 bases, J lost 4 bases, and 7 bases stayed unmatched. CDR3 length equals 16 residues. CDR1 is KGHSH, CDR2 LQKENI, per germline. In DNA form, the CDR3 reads TGTGCCAGCTCACCCCGGACAGGGGGCGAGGTCTATGGCTACACCTTC. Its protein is CASSPRTGGEVYGYTF.

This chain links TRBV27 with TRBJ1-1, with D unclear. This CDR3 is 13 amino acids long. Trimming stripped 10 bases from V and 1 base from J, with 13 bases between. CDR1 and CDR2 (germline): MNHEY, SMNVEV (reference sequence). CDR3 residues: CATSELENTEAFF. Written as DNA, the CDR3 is TGTGCCACTTCGGAATTAGAGAACACTGAAGCTTTCTTT.

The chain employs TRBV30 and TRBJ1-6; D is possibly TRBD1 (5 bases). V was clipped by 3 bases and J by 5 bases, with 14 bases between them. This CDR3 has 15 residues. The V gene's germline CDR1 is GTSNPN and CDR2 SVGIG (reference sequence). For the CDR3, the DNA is TGTGCCTGGAGACGCCGGGACCGAGATAATTCACCCCTCCACTTT. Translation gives CAWRRRDRDNSPLHF. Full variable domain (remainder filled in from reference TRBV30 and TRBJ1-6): SQTIHQWPATLVQPVGSPLSLECTVEGTSNPNLYWYRQAAGRGLQLLFYSVGIGQISSEVPQNLSASRPQDRQFILSSKKLLLSDSGFYLCAWRRRDRDNSPLHFGNGTRLTVT.

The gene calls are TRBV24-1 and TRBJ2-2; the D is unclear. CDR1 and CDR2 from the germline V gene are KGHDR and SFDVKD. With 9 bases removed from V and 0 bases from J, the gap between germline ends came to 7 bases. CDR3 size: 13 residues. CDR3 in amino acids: CATSTSNTGELFF. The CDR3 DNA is TGTGCCACCTCCACTTCGAACACCGGGGAGCTGTTTTTT.

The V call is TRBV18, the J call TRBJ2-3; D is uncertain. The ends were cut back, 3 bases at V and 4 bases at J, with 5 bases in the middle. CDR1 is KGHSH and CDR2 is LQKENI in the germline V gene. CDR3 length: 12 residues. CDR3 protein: CASSPGSDTQYF. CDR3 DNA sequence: TGTGCCAGCTCACCGGGGTCAGATACGCAGTATTTT.

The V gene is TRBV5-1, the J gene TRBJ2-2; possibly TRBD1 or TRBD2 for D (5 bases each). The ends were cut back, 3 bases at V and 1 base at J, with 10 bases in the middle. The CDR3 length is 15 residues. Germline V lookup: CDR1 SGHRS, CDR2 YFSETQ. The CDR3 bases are TGCGCCAGCAGCTCCGGGACGGAGAACACCGGGGAGCTGTTTTTT. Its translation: CASSSGTENTGELFF. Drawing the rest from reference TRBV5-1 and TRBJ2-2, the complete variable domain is KAGVTQTPRYLIKTRGQQVTLSCSPISGHRSVSWYQQTPGQGLQFLFEYFSETQRNKGNFPGRFSGRQFSNSRSEMNVSTLELGDSALYLCASSSGTENTGELFFGEGSRLTVL.

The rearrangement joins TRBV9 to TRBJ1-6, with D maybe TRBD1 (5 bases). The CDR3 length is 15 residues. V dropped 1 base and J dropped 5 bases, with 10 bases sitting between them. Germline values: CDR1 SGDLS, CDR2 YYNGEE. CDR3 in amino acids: CASSVQGDNNSPLHF. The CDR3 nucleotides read TGTGCCAGCAGCGTACAGGGCGACAATAATTCACCCCTCCACTTT.

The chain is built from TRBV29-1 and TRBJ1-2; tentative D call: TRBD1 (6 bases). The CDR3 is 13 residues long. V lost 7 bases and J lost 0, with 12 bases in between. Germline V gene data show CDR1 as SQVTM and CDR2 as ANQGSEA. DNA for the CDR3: TGCAGCGCCGGAGGGGGGACTAACTATGGCTACACCTTC. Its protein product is CSAGGGTNYGYTF.

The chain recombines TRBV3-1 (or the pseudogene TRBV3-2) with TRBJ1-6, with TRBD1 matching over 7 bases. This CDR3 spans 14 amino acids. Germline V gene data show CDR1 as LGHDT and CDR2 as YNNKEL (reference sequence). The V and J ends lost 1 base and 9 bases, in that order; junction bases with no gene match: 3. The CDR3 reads CASSQGTGGSPLHF. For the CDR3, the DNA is TGTGCCAGCAGCCAAGGGACAGGAGGTTCACCCCTCCACTTT.

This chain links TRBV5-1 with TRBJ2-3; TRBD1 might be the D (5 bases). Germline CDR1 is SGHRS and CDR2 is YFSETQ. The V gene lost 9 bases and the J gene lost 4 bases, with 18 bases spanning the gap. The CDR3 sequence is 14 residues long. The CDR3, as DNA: TGCGCCACCTCTCCTATGCAGGGTCCAGATACGCAGTATTTT. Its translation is CATSPMQGPDTQYF.